These 27 T cell receptor beta chains came from one sample sequenced in a study of T cell responses to AZD1222 COVID-19 vaccine. Measured with immunoSEQ multiplex PCR; TCRdb has only the in-frame clones, and not every one. The sample records 110,000 to 150,000 clones, around 92% being singletons. The source material was peripheral blood, sampled on day 0 of AZD1222 vaccination. Source of these receptors: an adult in good health.

The genes are TRBV30 and TRBJ1-6, with D uncertain. The germline V gene encodes CDR1 GTSNPN and CDR2 SVGIG (reference sequence). V shed 2 bases and J shed 4 bases, with 9 bases lying between them. The CDR3 spans 14 residues. Here the CDR3 DNA reads TGTGCCTGGAGTCTCCAGACTTATAATTCACCCCTCCACTTT. This sequence encodes CAWSLQTYNSPLHF.

This rearrangement joins TRBV2 to TRBJ2-3; tentatively, D is TRBD1 (5 bases). The germline CDR1 and CDR2 sequences are SNHLY and FYNNEI. Trimming took 0 bases from V and 8 from J, leaving 21 bases between them. The CDR3 loop spans 17 amino acids. CDR3 protein: CASSEAGVSAVYGTQYF. CDR3 nucleotides: TGTGCCAGCAGTGAAGCAGGGGTCTCGGCTGTTTATGGTACGCAGTATTTT.

This chain connects TRBV5-4 to TRBJ1-3; D gene uncertain. The germline V gene has CDR1 SGHNT and CDR2 YYREEE (reference sequence). The CDR3 loop spans 13 amino acids. The V and J ends lost 0 bases and 5 bases respectively, with 6 bases between them. The CDR3, as DNA: TGTGCCAGCAGCTTGGCCGGCCGAAACACCATATATTTT. Protein: CASSLAGRNTIYF.

The V and J genes are TRBV7-6 and TRBJ2-7, with TRBD1 identical over 7 bases. The CDR3 totals 15 residues. Germline V gene data show CDR1 as SGHVS and CDR2 as FNYEAQ. With V trimmed by 0 bases and J by 4 bases, 6 bases remained unmatched. The CDR3 loop reads CASSLAGTDLYEQYF. The DNA for the CDR3 is TGTGCCAGCAGCTTAGCAGGGACAGACCTTTACGAGCAGTACTTC. The full variable domain, in which reference TRBV7-6 and TRBJ2-7 provide the parts outside the CDR3, is GAGVSQSPRYKVTKRGQDVALRCDPISGHVSLYWYRQALGQGPEFLTYFNYEAQQDKSGLPNDRFSAERPEGSISTLTIQRTEQRDSAMYRCASSLAGTDLYEQYFGPGTRLTVT.

CDR3 sequence reads: CASSPQGDTEAFF. DNA of the CDR3: TGTGCCAGCTCACCACAGGGGGACACTGAAGCTTTCTTT. The chain recombines TRBV18 with TRBJ1-1, with D possibly matching TRBD1 (6 bases). The CDR3 consists of 13 residues. Germline values: CDR1 KGHSH, CDR2 LQKENI. V lost 1 base and J lost 3, with 6 bases in between.

Only one count was recorded for this clone. The chain carries TRBV29-1 and TRBJ2-6; perhaps TRBD2 as D (6 bases). With 1 base removed from V and 2 bases from J, the gap between germline ends came to 9 bases. This CDR3 spans 15 amino acids. Germline V CDR1 and CDR2: SQVTM, ANQGSEA. The CDR3 nucleotides read TGCAGCGTTGAAGGCGGGGCAACTGGGGCCAACGTCCTGACTTTC. This translates into CSVEGGATGANVLTF. The whole variable domain, filled in from reference TRBV29-1 and TRBJ2-6, reads SAVISQKPSRDICQRGTSLTIQCQVDSQVTMMFWYRQQPGQSLTLIATANQGSEATYESGFVIDKFPISRPNLTFSTLTVSNMSPEDSSIYLCSVEGGATGANVLTFGAGSRLTVL.

The chain recombines TRBV7-3 with TRBJ2-1; no firm D call. Germline CDR1 and CDR2: SGHTA and FQGTGA. V gave up 5 bases and J gave up 7 bases, with 18 bases separating them. This CDR3 is built from 15 residues. This chain's CDR3 is CASSPGYSAINEQFF. The CDR3 DNA reads as TGTGCCAGCAGCCCCGGATACTCGGCCATAAATGAGCAGTTCTTC.

This clone came up once. The chain is built from TRBV7-2 and TRBJ2-7; the D call may be TRBD1 or TRBD2 (6 bases each). The length of the CDR3 is 15 residues. Germline loops: CDR1 SGHTA, CDR2 FQGNSA. V was clipped by 1 base and J by 1 base, with 11 bases between them. The CDR3 sequence is CASSLGGARSYEQYF. The CDR3 DNA follows: TGTGCCAGCAGCTTAGGGGGGGCTCGTTCCTACGAGCAGTACTTC.

This rearrangement joins TRBV10-3 to TRBJ1-4; D is possibly TRBD1 (6 bases). In germline, CDR1 is ENHRY, CDR2 SYGVKD. V was cut by 2 bases and J by 7 bases, with 11 bases left in between. This CDR3 is 14 amino acids long. The DNA of the CDR3 is TGTGCCATCAGTGAGGAGGGGGGACTTGAAAAACTGTTTTTT. This translates into CAISEEGGLEKLFF.

The CDR3 DNA is TGTGCCAGCTCACCTGGAACGGGGAACCTCATAAACACCATATATTTT. Translation: CASSPGTGNLINTIYF. The genes are TRBV18 and TRBJ1-3; D uncertain. The germline V gene has CDR1 KGHSH and CDR2 LQKENI. Trimming left V 3 bases short and J 6 bases short, with 18 bases between. The CDR3 has 16 residues.

The chain has TRBV29-1 and TRBJ2-3, with 7 positions matching TRBD2. Per germline, CDR1 SQVTM and CDR2 ANQGSEA. The CDR3 consists of 14 residues. V lost 4 bases to trimming and J lost 1 base; unmatched junction nucleotides: 5. The DNA for the CDR3 is TGCAGCGTTGTGGCGGGGGTTGGCACAGATACGCAGTATTTT. Translated, it gives CSVVAGVGTDTQYF.

The genes are TRBV7-2 and TRBJ2-3; 7 bases line up with TRBD2. CDR1 and CDR2 from the germline V gene are SGHTA and FQGNSA. The CDR3 length is 15 residues. The V and J ends lost 1 base and 1 base, in that order; junction bases with no gene match: 2. The CDR3 DNA reads as TGTGCCAGCAGCTTAGTGGGGGGGGGCACAGATACGCAGTATTTT. This translates into CASSLVGGGTDTQYF.

J is TRBJ1-4 and V is TRBV18; possibly TRBD1 for D (5 bases). The CDR3 is 16 residues long. Per germline, CDR1 KGHSH and CDR2 LQKENI. Trimming took off 3 bases at V and 3 bases at J, with 14 bases between the two ends. The CDR3 sequence: CASSPRGLGANEKLFF. For the CDR3, the DNA is TGTGCCAGCTCACCCCGGGGCCTCGGGGCTAATGAAAAACTGTTTTTT. The whole variable domain, filled in from reference TRBV18 and TRBJ1-4, reads NAGVMQNPRHLVRRRGQEARLRCSPMKGHSHVYWYRQLPEEGLKFMVYLQKENIIDESGMPKERFSAEFPKEGPSILRIQQVVRGDSAAYFCASSPRGLGANEKLFFGSGTQLSVL.

This clone was seen a single time. V gene TRBV24-1 combines with J gene TRBJ2-7; 7 bases map to TRBD1. The trim removed 3 bases at V and 3 bases at J, leaving 7 bases unmatched. This CDR3 comprises 15 residues. Germline CDR1 and CDR2: KGHDR and SFDVKD. The CDR3 DNA sequence: TGTGCCACCAGTGATAGTCAGCCAGGGGGCTACGAGCAGTACTTC. Translating gives CATSDSQPGGYEQYF.

This chain joins TRBV7-9 and TRBJ2-7; D possibly matches TRBD1 or TRBD2 (5 bases each). Deletions cut 6 bases from V and 7 bases from J, with 16 bases between. This CDR3 has 13 residues. Germline lookup yields CDR1 SEHNR and CDR2 FQNEAQ (reference sequence). The CDR3: CASRGEGPGEQYF. CDR3 nucleotide sequence: TGTGCCAGCAGGGGGGAAGGCCCGGGGGAGCAGTACTTC. Together with reference TRBV7-9 and TRBJ2-7, the CDR3 gives the full variable domain: DTGVSQNPRHKITKRGQNVTFRCDPISEHNRLYWYRQTLGQGPEFLTYFQNEAQLEKSRLLSDRFSAERPKGSFSTLEIQRTEQGDSAMYLCASRGEGPGEQYFGPGTRLTVT.

The chain recombines TRBV5-1 with TRBJ2-2; D not certain. The CDR3 contains 13 residues. Germline CDR1 SGHRS, CDR2 YFSETQ. Trimming shortened V by 1 base and J by 5 bases, and 6 bases separated the two germline ends. CDR3 protein: CASSLMTTGELFF. The CDR3 DNA reads as TGCGCCAGCAGCTTGATGACGACCGGGGAGCTGTTTTTT.

The V call is TRBV19, the J call TRBJ2-5, with D perhaps TRBD2 (5 bases). The CDR3 consists of 13 residues. Trimming removed 3 bases from V and 2 bases from J, with 7 bases in between. CDR1 and CDR2 (germline): LNHDA, SQIVND (reference sequence). The CDR3 DNA reads as TGTGCCAGTAGTATGGGCGGGCAAGAGACCCAGTACTTC. Amino acid sequence: CASSMGGQETQYF.

The rearrangement links TRBV4-2 to TRBJ2-1; 7 nucleotides agree with TRBD2. V dropped 3 bases and J dropped 4; count of bases not matched to a gene: 6. The germline V gene encodes CDR1 LGHNA and CDR2 YNFKEQ. The CDR3 covers 15 residues. The CDR3 loop reads CASSHGPSGYNEQFF. The CDR3 nucleotides read TGTGCCAGCAGCCATGGGCCTAGCGGATACAATGAGCAGTTCTTC.

V gene TRBV7-9 combines with J gene TRBJ2-3, with a weak D call TRBD1 (6 bases). Trimming left V 8 bases short and J 0 bases short, with 18 bases between. This CDR3 is 16 amino acids long. Germline loops: CDR1 SEHNR, CDR2 FQNEAQ (reference sequence). The CDR3 nucleotides are TGTGCCAGCCCCCCTGATCGACAGGCGAGCACAGATACGCAGTATTTT. Its translation: CASPPDRQASTDTQYF. Looking up the rest from reference TRBV7-9 and TRBJ2-3 gives the full variable domain: DTGVSQNPRHKITKRGQNVTFRCDPISEHNRLYWYRQTLGQGPEFLTYFQNEAQLEKSRLLSDRFSAERPKGSFSTLEIQRTEQGDSAMYLCASPPDRQASTDTQYFGPGTRLTVL.

This chain connects TRBV7-8 to TRBJ1-4; D possibly corresponds to TRBD1 (6 bases). In germline, CDR1 is SGHVS, CDR2 FQNEAQ. This CDR3 has 16 amino acids. The V end was cut by 4 bases, the J end by 0 bases, with 12 bases between. CDR3 in DNA: TGTGCCAGCAGCTCGGACAGATTGGCAACTAATGAAAAACTGTTTTTT. It yields the protein CASSSDRLATNEKLFF.

The rearrangement joins TRBV29-1 to TRBJ1-5, with 9 bases identical to TRBD1. J gave up 3 bases and V 7 bases, and 10 bases lay outside the gene matches. The CDR3 runs 15 residues. Germline lookup yields CDR1 SQVTM and CDR2 ANQGSEA. The CDR3 loop is CSAQKGTGNNQPQHF. Written as DNA, the CDR3 is TGCAGCGCCCAGAAGGGGACAGGGAACAATCAGCCCCAGCATTTT.

The chain uses TRBV7-8 and TRBJ2-5, with D possibly matching TRBD1 (6 bases). CDR3 size: 15 residues. Germline CDR1 and CDR2: SGHVS and FQNEAQ. Trimming took off 4 bases at V and 0 bases at J, with 12 bases between the two ends. This CDR3 reads CASSWGHWYQETQYF. CDR3 bases: TGTGCCAGCAGCTGGGGACATTGGTACCAAGAGACCCAGTACTTC.

The chain couples TRBV30 to TRBJ2-7; D call uncertain. Deletions cut 3 bases from V and 7 bases from J, with 10 bases between. Looked up from germline, CDR1 is GTSNPN and CDR2 is SVGIG (reference sequence). The CDR3 has 11 amino acids. DNA for the CDR3: TGTGCCTGGAGCGGTGCCGGGGAGCAGTACTTC. Residues: CAWSGAGEQYF.

The chain is built from TRBV12-5 and TRBJ2-3; no firm D call. The germline CDR1 and CDR2 sequences are LGHNT and FRNRAP. Trimming pared 2 bases from V and 2 bases from J, leaving 5 bases between. CDR3 size: 13 residues. This chain's CDR3 is CASGLMTTDTQYF. Written as DNA, the CDR3 is TGTGCTAGTGGTTTGATGACCACAGATACGCAGTATTTT.

In DNA form, the CDR3 reads TGTGCCAGCAGTGAGTCAATTCAGTACTTC. Protein sequence: CASSESIQYF. The chain couples TRBV2 to TRBJ2-4; D is unclear. CDR1 and CDR2 from the germline V gene are SNHLY and FYNNEI. The CDR3 length is 10 residues. The germline V and J ends were trimmed by 3 bases and 10 bases, with 4 bases remaining between them.

V is TRBV5-6 and J is TRBJ2-2, with TRBD1 matching over 8 bases. Germline V lookup: CDR1 SGHDT, CDR2 YYEEEE. V lost 4 bases to trimming and J lost 7 bases; unmatched junction nucleotides: 9. The CDR3 is 15 amino acids. This chain's CDR3 is CASSLARGPGGELFF. The CDR3 nucleotides are TGTGCCAGCAGCCTGGCCAGGGGGCCTGGCGGGGAGCTGTTTTTT.

CDR3 nucleotides: TGTGCCATCAGTGGGGGGCTGGGGTACGAGCAGTACTTC. It codes for CAISGGLGYEQYF. The chain employs TRBV10-3 and TRBJ2-7; D perhaps matches TRBD1 (6 bases). The CDR3 consists of 13 residues. Trimming cost V 4 bases and J 4 bases, with 11 bases left between them. CDR1 ENHRY and CDR2 SYGVKD come from the germline V gene.